The 31 T cell receptor beta chains below all came from one sample that was sequenced in a study of T cells in Graves' hyperthyroidism and ophthalmopathy. Researchers amplified the TCR beta CDR3 regions from RNA transcripts. First-round RT-PCR targeting the TCR CDR3 was performed with the HTBI primer set. TCRdb called the multiplex PCR reads again in MiXCR, with one record for every CDR3 protein. The profile covers approximately 600,000 distinct CDR3 sequences, with about 14% appearing a single time and over 3.5% taken by the ten largest. Source material: blood. The receptors were sampled from a woman aged 40 to 50 with Graves' ophthalmopathy.

This clonotype was recorded many times. CDR3: CASSAKGLESYEQYF. In nucleotides, the CDR3 is TGTGCCAGCAGTGCGAAAGGACTCGAGTCCTACGAGCAGTACTTC. The chain joins TRBV28 to TRBJ2-7; possibly TRBD2 for D (5 bases). CDR3 size: 15 residues. The V and J ends lost 5 bases and 1 base respectively, with 15 bases between them. From germline, CDR1 is MDHEN and CDR2 SYDVKM.

This clonotype turned up a few times. The DNA for the CDR3 is TGTGCCAGCAGCTTAGCTTGGCGGGAGTCGCAAGAGACCCAGTACTTC. Translating it yields CASSLAWRESQETQYF. V and J are TRBV7-2 and TRBJ2-5, with 7 bases lining up with TRBD2. This CDR3 spans 16 amino acids. Germline V CDR1 and CDR2: SGHTA, FQGNSA. J gave up 2 bases and V 0 bases, and 6 bases lay outside the gene matches.

The gene calls are TRBV28 and TRBJ2-7; D is ambiguous. Per the germline V gene, CDR1 is MDHEN and CDR2 is SYDVKM. V lost 4 bases, J lost 3 bases, and 19 bases lay in between. The CDR3 has 16 amino acids. CDR3 sequence reads: CASSSWAHPPLYEQYF. The DNA of the CDR3 is TGTGCCAGCAGTTCATGGGCCCACCCCCCCCTCTACGAGCAGTACTTC.

The sample holds many counts of this clonotype. The rearrangement uses TRBV14 and TRBJ2-5; D gene unclear. The CDR3 is 13 amino acids. Germline-derived CDR1 and CDR2 are SGHDN and FVKESK. Trimming left V 4 bases short and J 6 bases short, with 12 bases between. The CDR3 DNA follows: TGTGCCAGCAGCCCTTCTGGTCCCCAGACCCAGTACTTC. Protein product: CASSPSGPQTQYF.

This sequence joins TRBV6-2 or TRBV6-3 and TRBJ1-2; D call uncertain. V was cut by 2 bases and J by 1 base, with 5 bases left in between. Looked up from germline, CDR1 is MNHEY and CDR2 is SVGEGT. The CDR3 length is 13 residues. The CDR3 here is CASSYVGNYGYTF. The DNA of the CDR3 is TGTGCCAGCAGTTACGTTGGTAACTATGGCTACACCTTC.

This sequence joins TRBV5-1 and TRBJ2-1, with a possible D match to TRBD1 (6 bases). Per germline, CDR1 SGHRS and CDR2 YFSETQ. The CDR3 spans 13 residues. The germline V and J ends were trimmed by 0 bases and 7 bases, with 8 bases remaining between them. CDR3 in DNA: TGCGCCAGCAGCTTGGACAGGGTGAATGAGCAGTTCTTC. As protein: CASSLDRVNEQFF.

In its sample, this clonotype was seen many times. The J gene is TRBJ2-5, the V gene TRBV29-1, with 8 bases fitting TRBD1. This CDR3 region has 13 residues. J was trimmed by 0 bases and V by 8 bases; bases with no gene match: 5. Germline-derived CDR1 and CDR2 are SQVTM and ANQGSEA. The CDR3 DNA follows: TGCAGCACCAGGACAGGGAACCAAGAGACCCAGTACTTC. Protein product: CSTRTGNQETQYF.

This clonotype was seen repeatedly, ten times or more. This chain uses TRBV6-1 with TRBJ1-6; D is unclear. This CDR3 region has 13 residues. CDR1 MNHNS and CDR2 SASEGT come from the germline V gene. Trimming shortened V by 5 bases and J by 0 bases, and 2 bases separated the two germline ends. The DNA of the CDR3 is TGTGCCAGCAGTAGCTCCTATAATTCACCCCTCCACTTT. Its translation is CASSSSYNSPLHF.

The chain employs TRBV28 and TRBJ2-7; TRBD2 matches 7 bases. The CDR3 consists of 15 residues. The germline V gene encodes CDR1 MDHEN and CDR2 SYDVKM. The J segment lost 3 bases and the V segment lost 1 base, leaving 6 bases of the junction unmatched. The CDR3 sequence: CASSLSSGLVYEQYF. DNA for the CDR3: TGTGCCAGCAGTTTATCGAGCGGACTAGTCTACGAGCAGTACTTC.

There are many counts of this clonotype. The chain uses TRBV7-8 and TRBJ2-7, with D hard to call. The CDR3 sequence is 13 residues long. V was cut by 1 base and J by 3 bases, with 7 bases left in between. Per germline, CDR1 SGHVS and CDR2 FQNEAQ. CDR3 sequence: CASSLDTDYEQYF. In nucleotides, the CDR3 is TGTGCCAGCAGCTTAGATACCGACTACGAGCAGTACTTC.

This clonotype appeared many times. This rearrangement joins TRBV5-5 to TRBJ2-7; D may be TRBD1 (7 bases). The length of the CDR3 is 14 residues. Looked up from germline, CDR1 is SGHKS and CDR2 is YYEKEE (reference sequence). V lost 4 bases and J lost 7, with 18 bases in between. The DNA of the CDR3 is TGTGCCAGCAGCCCATGGACAGGACTATCGGAGCAGTACTTC. Encoded protein: CASSPWTGLSEQYF.

There are many counts of this clonotype. The genes are TRBV30 and TRBJ1-1; TRBD1 might be the D (6 bases). This CDR3 comprises 13 residues. Germline CDR1 is GTSNPN and CDR2 is SVGIG (reference sequence). V dropped 2 bases and J dropped 3 bases, with 10 bases sitting between them. The CDR3 here is CAWSRNRDTEAFF. CDR3 sequence (DNA): TGTGCCTGGAGTCGGAACAGGGACACTGAAGCTTTCTTT.

The sample holds many counts of this clonotype. This chain links TRBV12-3 or TRBV12-4 with TRBJ2-7, with D possibly matching TRBD1 (5 bases). CDR3 length: 13 amino acids. V was shortened by 4 bases and J by 5 bases, with 12 bases between the two germline ends. The CDR3: CASSSRQTHEQYF. The CDR3 nucleotides read TGTGCCAGCAGTTCCAGACAGACCCACGAGCAGTACTTC.

This clonotype was seen many times. The V and J genes are TRBV29-1 and TRBJ1-3; tentative D call: TRBD1 (6 bases). The CDR3 is 14 amino acids. Germline V gene data show CDR1 as SQVTM and CDR2 as ANQGSEA. Deletions cut 6 bases from V and 1 base from J, with 13 bases between. CDR3 sequence reads: CSVNDRTSGNTIYF. In DNA form, the CDR3 reads TGCAGCGTCAACGACAGGACTTCTGGAAACACCATATATTTT.

This clonotype was detected ten times or more. The chain couples TRBV27 to TRBJ2-1, with TRBD1 matching over 7 bases. This CDR3 spans 15 amino acids. Germline assignment: CDR1 MNHEY and CDR2 SMNVEV (reference sequence). The J segment lost 2 bases and the V segment lost 0 bases, leaving 1 base of the junction unmatched. The CDR3 nucleotides read TGTGCCAGCAGTTTATCAGGGGGCGCCTACAATGAGCAGTTCTTC. Its protein product is CASSLSGGAYNEQFF.

At least ten counts were recorded for this clonotype. This chain links TRBV29-1 with TRBJ2-7; D gene ambiguous. CDR1 and CDR2 from the germline V gene are SQVTM and ANQGSEA. CDR3 length: 12 amino acids. With 4 bases removed from V and 1 base from J, the gap between germline ends came to 8 bases. This chain's CDR3 is CSVGAQSYEQYF. CDR3 in DNA: TGCAGCGTTGGGGCTCAATCCTACGAGCAGTACTTC.

This clonotype has just a few counts. V is TRBV12-3 or TRBV12-4 and J is TRBJ2-5; a weak D match, TRBD1 (5 bases). The ends were cut back, 6 bases at V and 1 base at J, with 12 bases in the middle. The CDR3 is 14 residues long. CDR3: CASSIGHLQETQYF. The CDR3, as DNA: TGTGCCAGCAGCATTGGACACCTCCAAGAGACCCAGTACTTC.

In its sample, this clonotype was seen many times. This chain joins TRBV6-1 and TRBJ1-5, with 8 bases matching TRBD1. From germline, CDR1 is MNHNS and CDR2 SASEGT. CDR3 length: 14 residues. Trimming removed 5 bases from V and 3 bases from J; junction bases left unmatched: 3. The CDR3 reads CASSQQGDNQPQHF. The CDR3 DNA is TGTGCCAGCAGTCAACAGGGGGACAATCAGCCCCAGCATTTT.

This clonotype was counted many times. V gene TRBV28 combines with J gene TRBJ2-4; D perhaps matches TRBD2 (5 bases). V was shortened by 4 bases and J by 0 bases, with 13 bases between the two germline ends. This CDR3 has 16 amino acids. The germline CDR1 and CDR2 sequences are MDHEN and SYDVKM. The DNA of the CDR3 is TGTGCCAGCAGTTCCCCTTTGGCGGGAGCCAAAAACATTCAGTACTTC. It is translated as CASSSPLAGAKNIQYF.

This clonotype was counted between two and nine times. The V call is TRBV12-3 or TRBV12-4, the J call TRBJ2-6; 8 nucleotides align to TRBD1. The CDR3 length is 15 residues. The V segment lost 5 bases and the J segment 7 bases; nucleotides outside the gene matches: 7. CDR3 nucleotide sequence: TGTGCCAGCAGTCCACAGGGGGAGATTGCCAACGTCCTGACTTTC. Its translation is CASSPQGEIANVLTF.

The table lists this clonotype with many counts. The V gene is TRBV6-2 or TRBV6-3, the J gene TRBJ1-5; D is uncertain. Germline V CDR1 and CDR2: MNHEY, SVGEGT. V was pared by 0 bases and J by 5 bases, with 2 bases between. The CDR3 extends over 12 amino acids. CDR3 protein: CASSYSYQPQHF. The CDR3 bases are TGTGCCAGCAGTTACTCATATCAGCCCCAGCATTTT.

This clonotype was observed at least ten times. The genes are TRBV20-1 and TRBJ2-7; weak D call: TRBD2 (6 bases). V dropped 2 bases and J dropped 2 bases, with 10 bases sitting between them. The germline gives CDR1 DFQATT, CDR2 SNEGSKA (reference sequence). CDR3 size: 13 residues. This CDR3 reads CSARLDYAYEQYF. In nucleotides, the CDR3 is TGCAGTGCTAGACTGGACTACGCCTACGAGCAGTACTTC.

This clonotype was detected ten times or more. The rearrangement links TRBV28 to TRBJ2-5; TRBD2 matches at 7 bases. Losses at the gene ends were 5 bases for V and 7 bases for J; bases not matched to a gene: 10. CDR1 is MDHEN, CDR2 SYDVKM, per germline. This CDR3 has 14 residues. The CDR3 spells CASSHRGEPGTQYF. In DNA form, the CDR3 reads TGTGCCAGCAGTCACCGGGGGGAACCGGGGACCCAGTACTTC.

This clonotype was seen repeatedly, ten times or more. The chain combines TRBV4-1 with TRBJ2-7, with D unclear. This CDR3 spans 15 amino acids. The V end lost 2 bases, the J end lost 2 bases, and 13 bases lay between the germline ends. Germline V gives CDR1 MGHRA, CDR2 YSYEKL. CDR3 region: CASSQQGHETYEQYF. In DNA, the CDR3 is TGCGCCAGCAGCCAACAAGGGCACGAAACCTACGAGCAGTACTTC.

The chain recombines TRBV6-5 with TRBJ2-4; 7 nucleotides line up with TRBD2. Germline CDR1 is MNHEY and CDR2 is SVGAGI. The CDR3 is 16 amino acids. The V and J ends lost 2 bases and 0 bases, in that order; junction bases with no gene match: 4. Here the CDR3 reads CASSYPGGLAKNIQYF. In nucleotides, the CDR3 is TGTGCCAGCAGTTACCCGGGAGGCCTAGCCAAAAACATTCAGTACTTC.

Turning to this clonotype: A much larger clone lies one base from this, so it may be a read error. This chain links TRBV27 with TRBJ1-6; no reliable D call. Germline loops: CDR1 MNHEY, CDR2 SMNVEV (reference sequence). Trimming took 3 bases from V and 11 from J, leaving 14 bases between them. The CDR3 totals 14 residues. The CDR3 sequence: CASSFSVVSPPLHF. The CDR3 DNA follows: TGTGCCAGCAGTTTCTCGGTTGTGAGTCCACCCCTCCACTTT.

This clonotype was observed many times. J is TRBJ1-2 and V is TRBV28; D may be TRBD1 (6 bases). The germline CDR1 and CDR2 sequences are MDHEN and SYDVKM. The CDR3 totals 13 residues. V lost 5 bases and J lost 4, with 11 bases in between. In DNA, the CDR3 is TGTGCCAGCAGTCGGACAGACGTCTATGGCTACACCTTC. This translates into CASSRTDVYGYTF.

The sample holds many counts of this clonotype. The chain combines TRBV11-2 with TRBJ2-7; D is perhaps TRBD2 (6 bases). The germline V gene has CDR1 SGHAT and CDR2 FQNNGV. V was pared by 5 bases and J by 2 bases, with 19 bases between. The CDR3 has 16 residues. The DNA of the CDR3 is TGTGCCAGCAGCGGCAGTCCACTAGCCGGAACCTACGAGCAGTACTTC. Its translation: CASSGSPLAGTYEQYF.

This clonotype was seen repeatedly, ten times or more. The chain couples TRBV12-3 or TRBV12-4 to TRBJ2-5; possible D gene TRBD1, 5 bases. CDR3 length equals 13 residues. Trimming removed 6 bases at V and 5 bases at J, with 13 bases between. As DNA, the CDR3 is TGTGCCAGCAGCTTGGAGTCAGGGGAGACCCAGTACTTC. Residues: CASSLESGETQYF.

This clonotype was recorded many times. The genes are TRBV12-3 or TRBV12-4 and TRBJ2-7, with 14 positions matching TRBD2. J lost 9 bases, V lost 5 bases, and 6 bases had no gene match. The CDR3 has 14 residues. In DNA, the CDR3 is TGTGCCAGCAGTATACCGGGACTAGCGGGAGTGCAGTACTTC. It translates to CASSIPGLAGVQYF.

The chain recombines TRBV7-3 with TRBJ2-2, with D perhaps TRBD1 (6 bases). This CDR3 comprises 14 residues. Germline lookup yields CDR1 SGHTA and CDR2 FQGTGA. Trimming stripped 5 bases from V and 5 bases from J, with 12 bases between. The CDR3 is CASSPHRETGELFF. For the CDR3, the DNA is TGTGCCAGCAGCCCCCACAGGGAAACCGGGGAGCTGTTTTTT.